These T cell receptor beta chains were read from a single sample in a study of blood T cell repertoires in COVID-19. TCRdb's copy holds only in-frame clones and misses some; the assay was immunoSEQ multiplex PCR. The sample contains 330,000 or so clones, 88% of which appear only once. The sequenced sample was PBMCs or T cells enriched from blood (not recorded which). The source is a woman in her twenties or thirties who had been exposed to COVID-19. The CDR3 runs from the conserved cysteine through the conserved F or W. D genes are given only for firm matches. Part of the rows lack a size; the others show once, few, many or a class for expanded clones.

j_gene: TRBJ2-6
v_gene: TRBV11-2
d_gene: NA
len: 19
abundance: NA
CDR3aa: CASSLVPRGLSSGANVLTF
CDR3nt: TGTGCCAGCAGCTTAGTACCGCGAGGACTAAGCTCTGGGGCCAACGTCCTGACTTTC

j_gene: TRBJ1-5
v_gene: TRBV13
d_gene: NA
len: 14
abundance: NA
CDR3aa: CASSGRGEDQPQHF
CDR3nt: TGTGCCAGCAGCGGCAGGGGAGAGGATCAGCCCCAGCATTTT

j_gene: TRBJ2-5
v_gene: TRBV7-8
d_gene: NA
len: 16
abundance: NA
CDR3aa: CASSWVSGDAQETQYF
CDR3nt: TGTGCCAGCAGCTGGGTTAGCGGAGACGCACAAGAGACCCAGTACTTC

j_gene: TRBJ1-1
v_gene: TRBV30
d_gene: TRBD1
len: 12
abundance: NA
CDR3aa: CAWGTGGTEAFF
CDR3nt: TGTGCCTGGGGAACAGGGGGAACTGAAGCTTTCTTT

j_gene: TRBJ1-1
v_gene: TRBV7-9
d_gene: NA
len: 15
abundance: NA
CDR3aa: CASSPDWGGNTEAFF
CDR3nt: TGTGCCAGCAGCCCCGATTGGGGGGGGAACACTGAAGCTTTCTTT

j_gene: TRBJ2-4
v_gene: TRBV12-3/TRBV12-4
d_gene: NA
len: 12
abundance: NA
CDR3aa: CASSFPLNIQYF
CDR3nt: TGTGCCAGCAGTTTCCCCCTTAACATTCAGTACTTC

j_gene: TRBJ2-7
v_gene: TRBV7-2
d_gene: NA
len: 14
abundance: NA
CDR3aa: CASSPGASSYEQYF
CDR3nt: TGTGCCAGCAGCCCGGGTGCCAGCTCCTACGAGCAGTACTTC

j_gene: TRBJ2-3
v_gene: TRBV11-3
d_gene: TRBD1
len: 17
abundance: NA
CDR3aa: CASSLAATGHYTDTQYF
CDR3nt: TGTGCCAGCAGCTTAGCTGCGACAGGGCACTACACAGATACGCAGTATTTT

j_gene: TRBJ2-4
v_gene: TRBV28
d_gene: TRBD1
len: 18
abundance: NA
CDR3aa: CASSSAGTGALAKNIQYF
CDR3nt: TGTGCCAGCAGTTCAGCCGGGACAGGGGCTCTAGCCAAAAACATTCAGTACTTC

j_gene: TRBJ1-1
v_gene: TRBV10-2
d_gene: TRBD1
len: 14
abundance: NA
CDR3aa: CASSRGQGDEQAFF
CDR3nt: TGCGCCAGCAGTCGAGGACAGGGGGATGAACAAGCTTTCTTT

j_gene: TRBJ2-1
v_gene: TRBV6-5
d_gene: NA
len: 14
abundance: NA
CDR3aa: CASKWASSYNEQFF
CDR3nt: TGTGCCAGCAAGTGGGCTAGCAGTTACAATGAGCAGTTCTTC

j_gene: TRBJ1-2
v_gene: TRBV19
d_gene: NA
len: 12
abundance: NA
CDR3aa: CASSEDRYGYTF
CDR3nt: TGTGCCAGTAGTGAAGACAGATATGGCTACACCTTC

j_gene: TRBJ1-2
v_gene: TRBV27
d_gene: TRBD1
len: 15
abundance: NA
CDR3aa: CASSPDRGGNYGYTF
CDR3nt: TGTGCCAGCAGTCCTGACAGGGGAGGTAACTATGGCTACACCTTC

j_gene: TRBJ2-1
v_gene: TRBV11-3
d_gene: NA
len: 13
abundance: NA
CDR3aa: CASSELDYSEQFF
CDR3nt: TGTGCCAGCAGCGAGTTGGACTATTCTGAGCAGTTCTTC

j_gene: TRBJ1-2
v_gene: TRBV28
d_gene: NA
len: 12
abundance: NA
CDR3aa: CASRQGPNGYTF
CDR3nt: TGTGCCAGCAGACAGGGCCCCAATGGCTACACCTTC

j_gene: TRBJ2-7
v_gene: TRBV5-4
d_gene: NA
len: 13
abundance: NA
CDR3aa: CASSSGRALEQYF
CDR3nt: TGTGCCAGCAGCTCGGGCAGGGCTCTCGAGCAGTACTTC

j_gene: TRBJ2-7
v_gene: TRBV6-5
d_gene: TRBD2
len: 15
abundance: once
CDR3aa: CASSPRLAGAGEQYF
CDR3nt: TGTGCCAGCAGCCCCCGACTAGCGGGAGCCGGCGAGCAGTACTTC

j_gene: TRBJ1-3
v_gene: TRBV3-1/TRBV3-2
d_gene: NA
len: 15
abundance: NA
CDR3aa: CASSQDAGSGNTIYF
CDR3nt: TGTGCCAGCAGCCAAGATGCCGGGTCTGGAAACACCATATATTTT

j_gene: TRBJ1-1
v_gene: TRBV29-1
d_gene: NA
len: 12
abundance: NA
CDR3aa: CSVRRGATEAFF
CDR3nt: TGCAGCGTTCGGAGGGGTGCAACTGAAGCTTTCTTT

j_gene: TRBJ2-1
v_gene: TRBV30
d_gene: TRBD1
len: 11
abundance: NA
CDR3aa: CAWTGGYEQFF
CDR3nt: TGTGCCTGGACAGGGGGCTATGAGCAGTTCTTC

j_gene: TRBJ2-1
v_gene: TRBV7-2
d_gene: TRBD2
len: 15
abundance: NA
CDR3aa: CASSRSGPSYNEQFF
CDR3nt: TGTGCCAGCAGTCGTAGCGGGCCCTCCTACAATGAGCAGTTCTTC

j_gene: TRBJ1-1
v_gene: TRBV19
d_gene: TRBD1
len: 13
abundance: NA
CDR3aa: CASSTRDRLEAFF
CDR3nt: TGTGCCAGTAGTACACGGGACAGATTGGAAGCTTTCTTT

j_gene: TRBJ2-2
v_gene: TRBV10-1
d_gene: TRBD2
len: 16
abundance: NA
CDR3aa: CASSEGLAGNTGELFF
CDR3nt: TGCGCCAGCAGTGAGGGCCTAGCGGGGAACACCGGGGAGCTGTTTTTT

j_gene: TRBJ1-5
v_gene: TRBV28
d_gene: TRBD1
len: 15
abundance: NA
CDR3aa: CASSLGTGVSQPQHF
CDR3nt: TGTGCCAGCAGTTTAGGGACAGGGGTAAGTCAGCCCCAGCATTTT

j_gene: TRBJ2-6
v_gene: TRBV14
d_gene: NA
len: 17
abundance: NA
CDR3aa: CASSQWRGPAGANVLTF
CDR3nt: TGTGCCAGCAGCCAATGGAGGGGGCCAGCTGGGGCCAACGTCCTGACTTTC

j_gene: TRBJ1-5
v_gene: TRBV27
d_gene: TRBD1
len: 15
abundance: once
CDR3aa: CASSRDRAHNQPQHF
CDR3nt: TGTGCCAGCAGTCGGGACAGGGCTCACAATCAGCCCCAGCATTTT

j_gene: TRBJ2-3
v_gene: TRBV6-1
d_gene: TRBD2
len: 16
abundance: NA
CDR3aa: CASSEGWRENTDTQYF
CDR3nt: TGTGCCAGCAGTGAAGGATGGCGGGAGAATACAGATACGCAGTATTTT

j_gene: TRBJ2-2
v_gene: TRBV27
d_gene: NA
len: 17
abundance: NA
CDR3aa: CASSLSSSRLRTGELFF
CDR3nt: TGTGCCAGCAGTTTATCTAGCAGCCGGCTAAGGACCGGGGAGCTGTTTTTT

j_gene: TRBJ1-2
v_gene: TRBV27
d_gene: TRBD1
len: 17
abundance: NA
CDR3aa: CASSSRPGGRDGYGYTF
CDR3nt: TGTGCCAGCAGTTCCAGACCAGGGGGTAGAGATGGGTATGGCTACACCTTC

j_gene: TRBJ2-2
v_gene: TRBV5-1
d_gene: TRBD1
len: 16
abundance: once
CDR3aa: CASSFQGTGDTGELFF
CDR3nt: TGCGCCAGCAGCTTTCAGGGAACAGGGGACACCGGGGAGCTGTTTTTT

j_gene: TRBJ2-1
v_gene: TRBV28
d_gene: TRBD2
len: 13
abundance: once
CDR3aa: CASGGTSRNEQFF
CDR3nt: TGTGCCAGCGGTGGGACTAGCAGAAATGAGCAGTTCTTC

j_gene: TRBJ2-2
v_gene: TRBV7-8
d_gene: NA
len: 17
abundance: NA
CDR3aa: CASSSTVGGANTGELFF
CDR3nt: TGTGCCAGCAGCTCGACGGTTGGGGGCGCGAACACCGGGGAGCTGTTTTTT

j_gene: TRBJ2-7
v_gene: TRBV15
d_gene: TRBD2
len: 14
abundance: NA
CDR3aa: CATGGGGSYYEQYF
CDR3nt: TGTGCCACGGGGGGTGGCGGGAGTTACTACGAGCAGTACTTC

j_gene: TRBJ1-4
v_gene: TRBV24-1
d_gene: NA
len: 14
abundance: NA
CDR3aa: CATSDPGINEKLFF
CDR3nt: TGTGCCACCAGTGATCCAGGGATTAATGAAAAACTGTTTTTT

j_gene: TRBJ1-1
v_gene: TRBV7-6
d_gene: NA
len: 14
abundance: NA
CDR3aa: CASSLDPGVVEAFF
CDR3nt: TGTGCCAGCAGCTTAGATCCGGGAGTAGTTGAAGCTTTCTTT